This TCR beta chain derives from a study of shared clonotypes between healthy human individuals (dated by TCRdb to about 2020). Broadly, across the study: A couple of women and a few men aged 18 to 49 years were included in the cohort. For each donor, three plates each were used for CD4 naive and CD4 memory, two plates were used for CD8 naive, and one plate was used for CD8 memory. To estimate repertoire size and how much clonotype sharing occurs between individuals, the study deeply sequenced the blood TCR repertoires of about five healthy adults. To increase sequencing depth and limit assay-specific biases, TCR repertoire library preparation and sequencing were carried out by different laboratories using diverse techniques. Between about 0.85 and 10 billion PBMCs per donor were obtained by leukapheresis.

Using the deep immunoSEQ assay, multiplex PCR amplified TCR CDR3 regions from genomic DNA. Extracted genomic DNA from each cell subset was distributed evenly across all wells of several immunoSEQ 96-well plates, and each plate was treated as a replicate. For sorted subsets, about 200 ng genomic DNA, equal to some 30,000 T cell genomes, was loaded into each replicate PCR. The purified libraries were quantified using a Qubit 3.0 fluorometer, sized with a Bioanalyzer 2100, and then quantified again using the KAPA Library Quantification kit. Every immunoSEQ 96-well plate was sequenced on a dedicated single-read 150-cycle Illumina NextSeq 550 flow cell. On the study's bioinformatics: The immunoSEQ output contained only junctional sequences without quality scores, so filtering could not match that applied to full-length reads. Sequences were annotated with PyIR, a Python wrapper for IgBLAST v1.9, using IMGT germline references to assign V/J genes and CDR3. Any read was removed if the V/J assignment was weak (E-value above 1e-6), the CDR3 was missing, or the read contained stop codons, out-of-frame junctions, or ambiguous translated residues. V3J clonotypes were defined by identical inferred V gene, J gene, and CDR3 amino acid sequence. To compute the percentage overlap between repertoires, the number of shared unique clonotypes was divided by the size of the smaller repertoire. Richness of each repertoire was evaluated using RTK rarefaction, the Chao1 estimator, and Recon v2.1 estimates of unobserved clonotypes. OLGA was used to compute generation probabilities for all TCRbeta clonotypes that the gDNA method yielded from a handful of donors. Here the immuneACCESS table is served through TCRdb, limited to in-frame sequences with V and J called. Missing clones are a known gap in these copies; in checked studies unresolved V genes cover under half, and the rest lacks a known reason. That table gives V, J and clone size, and the DNA gave D and trimming. This sample comprises about 2.3 million clones, approximately 95% of them detected only once. 0.35% to 0.45% of the sample is in the top ten clones.

This clone was seen a single time. It has no known antigen specificity. The input lacks base qualities; no much larger clone sits a single base away. The donors were healthy, HIV-negative adults with no recently reported acute infections or vaccinations. Every donor was a Caucasian adult residing in Nashville, Tennessee, USA. CD4+ T cells were enriched by magnetic negative selection; naive cells were then positively selected on CD45RA, and the negative fraction formed the memory subset. Blood was collected by leukapheresis, and PBMCs were isolated by Ficoll-Histopaque density gradient centrifugation and then cryopreserved in liquid nitrogen vapor phase. Purity and quantity of every magnetically sorted T cell population were checked by analytical flow cytometry. Genomic DNA was isolated from each sorted fraction and quantified by UV absorbance on a Nanodrop 2000c. Summary of the overall study and its limitations: Pairwise subsampling indicated that sequencing depth was expected to affect the degree of clonotype sharing among donors. Naive subsets generally had larger estimated clonotype richness than memory subsets. Incomplete sequencing was indicated by rarefaction of sorted-subset datasets, despite the large sequencing depth. Compared with non-shared clonotypes, clonotypes shared by all four sorted-subset donors had higher generation probabilities. Because the study included a small number of donors, the genetic and exposure-history diversity represented was limited. Sampling was limited to blood, and TCR repertoires in tissue likely differ from TCR repertoires in blood. About 4.5% of naive CD4, around 3.6% of naive CD8, 2% to 2.5% of memory CD4, and more than 0.35% of memory CD8 clonotypes were shared across a few donors.

V is reduced by 4 bases and J by 2 bases, leaving a spacing of 12 bases between them. The germline V gene provides CDR1 SQVTM and CDR2 ANQGSEA. CDR3 length: 14 amino acids, cysteine to phenylalanine. Solely the CDR3 DNA is kept, with 42 bases framed from the first base. Material for sequencing was naive CD4+ T cells from PBMCs. The intended sense of this specimen's cell subset or site label: CD45RA+ positively selected. The clonotype originates from a young man in good health. Some clones in this sample may be carry-over from other donors' samples. The V and J segments used are TRBV29-1 and TRBJ1-5, with the D gene not clear enough to name. The DNA sequence reads TGCAGCGTTGGGTTTACAGCGGGCAATCAGCCCCAGCATTTT. It translates as CSVGFTAGNQPQHF.